This TCR beta chain came from a study of monozygotic twins with inflammatory bowel disease (dated by TCRdb to between 2018 and 2021). Context from the whole study: The complete study included 28 monozygotic twin pairs: 19 IBD-discordant Danish pairs and nine German pairs, of which four were IBD-concordant and five were IBD-discordant. Within discordant pairs, disease-associated traits were sought mainly by comparing IBD patients with their genetically identical healthy co-twins. Each individual had, on average, about 151 000 unique TCRalpha sequences and 181 000 unique TCRbeta sequences available for analysis.

On this clonotype: The antigen it recognizes is unknown.

The method behind the library was 5' RACE. For each TCR library, roughly 3,600 ng of total RNA was used. For each sample, cDNA synthesis with SMARTScribe reverse transcriptase was split into eight separate reactions. Unique molecular identifiers containing a 6-nucleotide sample barcode were introduced through template switching during cDNA synthesis. Amplification of TCRalpha and TCRbeta cDNA involved two nested PCRs of 16 and 9 cycles, and each PCR was followed by bead purification. Before amplification, the cDNA was both treated with uracil DNA-glycosylase and purified with the QIAquick PCR purification kit. The second PCR added Illumina TruSeq-compatible adapters along with sample-specific barcodes. TapeStation and Qubit were used to check library quality and concentration, and roughly 5.5 ng of each library was pooled. Pooled libraries were sequenced on an Illumina HiSeq2500 single-index Rapid Run with 2 x 100 bp reads and custom sequencing primers. Processing in the source paper ran as follows. PCR and sequencing errors were corrected by UMI-based consensus assembly using MiGEC version 1.2.6. V(D)J alignment, clonotype assembly and CDR3 extraction were performed with MiXCR version 2.1.1. To normalise gene usage, clonotype sharing and MAIT/NKT TCR abundance, the top 1000, 10 000 and 20 000 clonotypes in each sample were analysed. Diversity was computed as the inverse Simpson index with the vegan R package after downsampling to 27 000 UMIs. Paired Mann-Whitney U tests were applied to discordant twin pairs, and Benjamini-Hochberg correction was used for multiple testing. TCRdb reprocessed the reads and provides one entry for every CDR3 protein sequence; no DNA is given. None of the V and J calls come from the authors' own analysis; TCRdb made them. The sample has approximately 110,000 distinct CDR3 sequences on record. The ten largest clones take up roughly an eighth of the sample.

Overall study results and their limits: The results gave no support for a single strong signal or clonotype linked to IBD. The analysis was unable to tell different T cell subtypes apart. Compared with healthy twins, IBD patients had fewer clonotypes in common with other individuals, a difference most pronounced in patients showing signs of disease activity. IBD patients had lower TCRbeta repertoire diversity, measured by the inverse Simpson index, than their healthy co-twins. Concordant and discordant twins showed no difference in repertoire similarity, possibly because of limited statistical power. Because patients received different immunosuppressive treatments, the repertoires may have picked up extra background noise and variability between individuals.

From each donor, an approximately 2.7 ml peripheral blood sample was collected into PAXgene tubes and kept at -80 degrees C. Without any T cell sorting, total RNA was extracted from whole blood using the PAXgene blood miRNA kit on an automated QIAcube. Peripheral blood from monozygotic twin pairs who were concordant or discordant for inflammatory bowel disease underwent deep TCRalpha and TCRbeta repertoire profiling using unique molecular barcoding. Smoking habits were recorded for all twin pairs, and individuals were classified as current, former or never smokers. CDR1 and CDR2 (SGHRS, YFSETQ) derive from the germline V gene. From the cysteine through the phenylalanine, the CDR3 covers 16 amino acids. DNA is not recorded here.

The sequence links TRBV5-1 to TRBJ2-5; the TCRdb D gene call, TRBD2, has no DNA to confirm it. The source is a human donor with ulcerative colitis or Crohn's disease, or a healthy co-twin of an affected twin (not recorded which). The specimen was blood. The CDR3 protein: CASSPDVAGGLETQYF.